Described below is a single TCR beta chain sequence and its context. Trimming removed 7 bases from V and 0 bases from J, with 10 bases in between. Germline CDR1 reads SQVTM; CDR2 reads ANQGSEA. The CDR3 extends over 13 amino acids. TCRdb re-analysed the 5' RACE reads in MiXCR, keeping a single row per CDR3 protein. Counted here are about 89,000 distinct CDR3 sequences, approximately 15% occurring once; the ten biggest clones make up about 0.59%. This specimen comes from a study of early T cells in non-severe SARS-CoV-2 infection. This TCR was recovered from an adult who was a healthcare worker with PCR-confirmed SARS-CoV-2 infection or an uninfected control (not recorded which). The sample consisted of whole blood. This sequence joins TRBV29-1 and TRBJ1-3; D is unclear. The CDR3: CSAGPSSGNTIYF. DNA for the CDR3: TGCAGCGCCGGACCGAGCTCTGGAAACACCATATATTTT.